These T cell receptor beta chains were read from a single sample in a study of blood T cell repertoires in COVID-19. Sequencing was performed with immunoSEQ multiplex PCR; in TCRdb, only in-frame clones are kept and a portion is missing. The sample carries approximately 170,000 clones, around 79% recorded once. Sequencing was performed on PBMCs or T cells enriched from blood (not recorded which). The receptors were sampled from a woman between 70 and 85 years old in a cohort exposed to, infected with or recovered from COVID-19 (not recorded which). Each CDR3 is given with its conserved first and last residue. D genes are given only for firm matches. For some rows the clone size is stated as once, few or many, or as a class when expanded; others skip it.

TRBD2	TRBV5-5	TRBJ2-5	-	TGTGCCAGCAGCCGTCTGGGGGGGGAGACCCAGTACTTC	CASSRLGGETQYF
TRBD2	TRBV3-1/TRBV3-2	TRBJ2-5	few	TGTGCCAGCAGCCAAGATCTCGGGGGAGGGCTAAAGACCCAGTACTTC	CASSQDLGGGLKTQYF
-	TRBV28	TRBJ1-2	-	TGTGCCAGCAGTTTATGGGGCGGGCCCCCCTATGGCTACACCTTC	CASSLWGGPPYGYTF
-	TRBV11-3	TRBJ1-4	-	TGTGCCAGCAGCTACGGCGGGGAGAGGTGGAATGAAAAACTGTTTTTT	CASSYGGERWNEKLFF
-	TRBV7-8	TRBJ1-5	-	TGTGCCAGCAGCTTAGCCGAGACAGGCTTGGGACAGCCCCAGCATTTT	CASSLAETGLGQPQHF
-	TRBV10-3	TRBJ1-2	-	TGTGCCATCAGTGGGACAGACTATGGCTACACCTTC	CAISGTDYGYTF
TRBD1	TRBV29-1	TRBJ2-7	-	TGCAGCGTTGGAGAAAATATCCCGGGACAGGGAGGTTCCTACGAGCAGTACTTC	CSVGENIPGQGGSYEQYF
-	TRBV5-1	TRBJ2-1	-	TGCGCCAGCAGCTTAAGACTGCCGCCCAACAATGAGCAGTTCTTC	CASSLRLPPNNEQFF
-	TRBV24-1	TRBJ2-5	-	TGTGCCACCAGTGATCAGACAGGATACCAAGAGACCCAGTACTTC	CATSDQTGYQETQYF
-	TRBV6-5	TRBJ1-6	-	TGTGCCAGCAGTTCGGTCGCGTTACAGAATTCACCCCTCCACTTT	CASSSVALQNSPLHF
-	TRBV7-2	TRBJ2-7	-	TGTGCCAGCAGCTTCGGTCAGCAGGAATACTACGAGCAGTACTTC	CASSFGQQEYYEQYF
-	TRBV7-3	TRBJ2-5	-	TGTGCCAGCAGCTTGACAGGAGCGTACCAAGAGACCCAGTACTTC	CASSLTGAYQETQYF
-	TRBV19	TRBJ2-3	-	TGTGCCAGTAGTCCTGGCAGGGATACGCAGTATTTT	CASSPGRDTQYF
-	TRBV28	TRBJ2-7	-	TGTGCCAGCCTCCCCGGGACAACCTACGAGCAGTACTTC	CASLPGTTYEQYF
TRBD2	TRBV19	TRBJ2-1	-	TGTGCCAGTAGTATGGGGACTAGCGGGGTACGAAAGCAGTTCTTC	CASSMGTSGVRKQFF
-	TRBV5-5	TRBJ2-1	-	TGTGCCAGCAGCTTGTCTCTGACTAATAATGAGCAGTTCTTC	CASSLSLTNNEQFF
-	TRBV7-9	TRBJ1-1	-	TGTGCCAGCAGCTCGATGGACAGCCTAAACACTGAAGCTTTCTTT	CASSSMDSLNTEAFF
-	TRBV5-1	TRBJ2-2	-	TGCGCCAGCAGCCCCCTCGGCGGCAAGACGAACACCGGGGAGCTGTTTTTT	CASSPLGGKTNTGELFF
TRBD1	TRBV6-5	TRBJ1-4	-	TGTGCCAGCAGGAAGGGACAGGGAAATGAAAAACTGTTTTTT	CASRKGQGNEKLFF
TRBD2	TRBV6-1	TRBJ2-1	-	TGTGCCAGCAGTGAACTAGCGGACTCCTACAATGAGCAGTTCTTC	CASSELADSYNEQFF
-	TRBV7-9	TRBJ2-3	-	TGTGCCAGCAGCTTAGTTTCTACCTCAGATACGCAGTATTTT	CASSLVSTSDTQYF
-	TRBV28	TRBJ2-7	-	TGTGCCAGCCAAGGACAGCCGGTCTACGAGCAGTACTTC	CASQGQPVYEQYF
TRBD1	TRBV6-1	TRBJ1-1	-	TGTGCCAGCAGTGCACAGGGACAGGGGAGGATTACGCCCGACACTGAAGCTTTCTTT	CASSAQGQGRITPDTEAFF
-	TRBV9	TRBJ2-2	-	TGTGCCAGCAGCAAACGGAGGGCGAACACCGGGGAGCTGTTTTTT	CASSKRRANTGELFF
-	TRBV5-4	TRBJ2-7	-	TGTGCCAGCAGCCGCGACCTAGCGCCTCAGGGCGAGCAGTACTTC	CASSRDLAPQGEQYF
-	TRBV12-5	TRBJ2-7	-	TGTGCTAGTGGTTTGGTACAGGGTGGACAGTACTTC	CASGLVQGGQYF
TRBD2	TRBV7-2	TRBJ2-7	-	TGTGCCAGCAGCTTAGCCGGTAGCGGGAGGAGGGGCTCCTACGAGCAGTACTTC	CASSLAGSGRRGSYEQYF
TRBD1	TRBV10-3	TRBJ1-4	-	TGTGCCACCCGACAGGGGGCCGGAGAAAAACTGTTTTTT	CATRQGAGEKLFF